This T cell receptor (beta chain) was retrieved from a study of T-cell memory formation after mild COVID-19. MiXCR was run by TCRdb on the 5' RACE reads, yielding one entry per CDR3 protein. Of 250,000 to 300,000 distinct CDR3 sequences listed, around 15% are singletons. Study-wide results and limits: The CD4+ clones that contracted clustered mainly within CM and EM, and the CD8+ clones concentrated in EMRA.

This clonotype was counted ten times or more. Its specificity is not known. From germline, CDR1 is DFQATT and CDR2 SNEGSKA (reference sequence). V lost 0 bases, J lost 2 bases, and 11 bases stayed unmatched. CDR3 length: 18 amino acids. The rearrangement links TRBV20-1 to TRBJ2-1; TRBD2 aligns across 9 bases. This receptor was obtained from a man younger than 35 who had mild COVID-19 (a few samples of this study predate the infection). Cell type and time point are not known. Sequencing used PBMCs or a T cell subset sorted from them (not recorded which). CDR3: CSARDSRLAGFTYNEQFF. In DNA, the CDR3 is TGCAGTGCTAGAGATTCTCGGCTAGCGGGGTTCACCTACAATGAGCAGTTCTTC.